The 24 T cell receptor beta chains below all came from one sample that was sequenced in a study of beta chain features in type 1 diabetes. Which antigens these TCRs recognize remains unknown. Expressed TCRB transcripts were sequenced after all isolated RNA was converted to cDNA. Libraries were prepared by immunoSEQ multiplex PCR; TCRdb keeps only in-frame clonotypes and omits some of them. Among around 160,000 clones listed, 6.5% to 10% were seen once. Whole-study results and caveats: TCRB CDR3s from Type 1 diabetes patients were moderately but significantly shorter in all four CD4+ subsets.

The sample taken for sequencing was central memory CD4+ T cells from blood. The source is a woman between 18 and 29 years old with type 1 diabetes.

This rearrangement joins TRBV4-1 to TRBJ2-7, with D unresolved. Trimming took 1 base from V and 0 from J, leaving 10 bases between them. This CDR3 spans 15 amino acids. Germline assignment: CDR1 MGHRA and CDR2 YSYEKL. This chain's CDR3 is CASSQASFSSYEQYF. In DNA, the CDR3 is TGCGCCAGCAGCCAAGCCTCCTTTAGCTCCTACGAGCAGTACTTC.

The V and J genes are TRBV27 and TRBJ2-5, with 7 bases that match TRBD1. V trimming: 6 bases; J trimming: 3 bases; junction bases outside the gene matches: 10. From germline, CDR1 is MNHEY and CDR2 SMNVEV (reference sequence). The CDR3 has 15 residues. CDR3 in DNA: TGTGCCAGCAGCCGCAGGGGGTTGCCCAAAGAGACCCAGTACTTC. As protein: CASSRRGLPKETQYF.

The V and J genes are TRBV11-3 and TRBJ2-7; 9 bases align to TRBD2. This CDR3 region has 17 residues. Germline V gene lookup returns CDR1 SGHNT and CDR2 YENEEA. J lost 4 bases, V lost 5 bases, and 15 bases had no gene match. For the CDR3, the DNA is TGTGCCAGCAGCCCCCGTTTAGCGGGAGTCCCTGGTTACGAGCAGTACTTC. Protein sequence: CASSPRLAGVPGYEQYF. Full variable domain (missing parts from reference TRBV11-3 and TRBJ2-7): EAGVVQSPRYKIIEKKQPVAFWCNPISGHNTLYWYLQNLGQGPELLIRYENEEAVDDSQLPKDRFSAERLKGVDSTLKIQPAELGDSAVYLCASSPRLAGVPGYEQYFGPGTRLTVT.

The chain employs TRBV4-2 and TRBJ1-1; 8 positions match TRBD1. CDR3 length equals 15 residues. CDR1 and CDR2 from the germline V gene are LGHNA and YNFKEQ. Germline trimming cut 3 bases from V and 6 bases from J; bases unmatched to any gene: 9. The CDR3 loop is CASSQNGQGPPEAFF. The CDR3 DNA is TGTGCCAGCAGCCAGAACGGACAGGGCCCCCCTGAAGCTTTCTTT.

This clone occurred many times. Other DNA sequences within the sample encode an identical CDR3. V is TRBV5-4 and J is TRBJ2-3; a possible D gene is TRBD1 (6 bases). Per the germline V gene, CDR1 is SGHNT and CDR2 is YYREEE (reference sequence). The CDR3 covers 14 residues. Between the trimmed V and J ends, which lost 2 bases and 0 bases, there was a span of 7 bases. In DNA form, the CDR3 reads TGTGCCAGCAGCTTACAGGGAAGCACAGATACGCAGTATTTT. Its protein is CASSLQGSTDTQYF.

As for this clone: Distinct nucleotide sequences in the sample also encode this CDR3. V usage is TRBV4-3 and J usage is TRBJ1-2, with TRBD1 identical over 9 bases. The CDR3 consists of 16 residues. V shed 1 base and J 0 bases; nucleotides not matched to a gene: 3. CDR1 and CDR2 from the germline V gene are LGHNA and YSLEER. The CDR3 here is CASSQAGTGSNYGYTF. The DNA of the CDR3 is TGCGCCAGCAGCCAAGCGGGGACAGGGTCTAACTATGGCTACACCTTC.

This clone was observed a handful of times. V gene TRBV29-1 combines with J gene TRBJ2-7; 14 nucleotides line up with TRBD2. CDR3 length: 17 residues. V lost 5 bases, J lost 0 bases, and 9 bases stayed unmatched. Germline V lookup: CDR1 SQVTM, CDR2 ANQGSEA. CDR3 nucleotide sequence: TGCAGCGTTACCGGGACTAGCGGGGGCCGCGGCTCCTACGAGCAGTACTTC. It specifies CSVTGTSGGRGSYEQYF.

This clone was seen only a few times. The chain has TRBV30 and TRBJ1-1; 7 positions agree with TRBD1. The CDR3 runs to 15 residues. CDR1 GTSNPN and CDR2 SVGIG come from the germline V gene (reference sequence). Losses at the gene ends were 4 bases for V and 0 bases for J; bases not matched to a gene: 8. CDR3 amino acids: CAWTRLGTVNTEAFF. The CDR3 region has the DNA TGTGCCTGGACAAGACTCGGGACAGTGAACACTGAAGCTTTCTTT.

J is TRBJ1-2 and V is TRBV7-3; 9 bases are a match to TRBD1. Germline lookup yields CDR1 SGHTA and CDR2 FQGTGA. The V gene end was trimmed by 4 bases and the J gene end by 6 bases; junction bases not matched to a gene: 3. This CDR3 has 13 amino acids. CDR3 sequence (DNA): TGTGCCAGCAGCTGGGACAGGGAAAATGGCTACACCTTC. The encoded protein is CASSWDRENGYTF.

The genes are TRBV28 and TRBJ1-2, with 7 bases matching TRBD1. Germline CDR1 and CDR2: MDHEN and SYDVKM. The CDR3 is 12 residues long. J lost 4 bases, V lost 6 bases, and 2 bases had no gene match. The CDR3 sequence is CASRTGSYGYTF. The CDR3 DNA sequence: TGTGCCAGCAGGACAGGGAGCTATGGCTACACCTTC.

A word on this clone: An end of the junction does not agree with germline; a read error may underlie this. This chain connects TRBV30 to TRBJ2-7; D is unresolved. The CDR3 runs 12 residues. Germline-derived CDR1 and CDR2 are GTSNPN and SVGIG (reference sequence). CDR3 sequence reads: CAWSAGGSLYHF. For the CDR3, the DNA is TGTGCCTGGAGTGCAGGTGGTTCCCTCTACCACTTC.

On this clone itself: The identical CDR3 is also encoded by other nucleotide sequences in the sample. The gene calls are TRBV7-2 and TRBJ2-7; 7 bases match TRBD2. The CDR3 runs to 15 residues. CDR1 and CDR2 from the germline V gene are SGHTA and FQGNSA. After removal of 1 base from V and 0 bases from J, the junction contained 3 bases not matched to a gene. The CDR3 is CASSLGGGSSYEQYF. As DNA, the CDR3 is TGTGCCAGCAGCTTAGGGGGCGGGAGCTCCTACGAGCAGTACTTC. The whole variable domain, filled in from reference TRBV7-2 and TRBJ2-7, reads GAGVSQSPSNKVTEKGKDVELRCDPISGHTALYWYRQSLGQGLEFLIYFQGNSAPDKSGLPSDRFSAERTGGSVSTLTIQRTQQEDSAVYLCASSLGGGSSYEQYFGPGTRLTVT.

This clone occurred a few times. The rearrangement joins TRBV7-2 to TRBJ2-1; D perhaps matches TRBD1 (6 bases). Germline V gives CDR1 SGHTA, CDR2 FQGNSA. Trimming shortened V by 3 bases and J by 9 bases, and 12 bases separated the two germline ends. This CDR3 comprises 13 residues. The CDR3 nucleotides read TGTGCCAGCAGCTTTCAGGGGTATGGTGAGCAGTTCTTC. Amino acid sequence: CASSFQGYGEQFF.

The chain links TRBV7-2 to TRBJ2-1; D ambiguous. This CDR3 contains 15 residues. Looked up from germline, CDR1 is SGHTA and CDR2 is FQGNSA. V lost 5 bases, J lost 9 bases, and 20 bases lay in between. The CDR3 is CASSPPGWRSGEQFF. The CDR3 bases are TGTGCCAGCAGCCCCCCCGGGTGGAGATCGGGTGAGCAGTTCTTC.

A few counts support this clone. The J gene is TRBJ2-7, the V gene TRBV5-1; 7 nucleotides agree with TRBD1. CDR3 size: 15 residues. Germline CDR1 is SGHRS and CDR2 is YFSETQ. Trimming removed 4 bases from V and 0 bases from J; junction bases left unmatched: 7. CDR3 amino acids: CASSTLTGSSYEQYF. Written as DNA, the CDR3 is TGCGCCAGCAGCACTCTGACAGGGAGCTCCTACGAGCAGTACTTC.

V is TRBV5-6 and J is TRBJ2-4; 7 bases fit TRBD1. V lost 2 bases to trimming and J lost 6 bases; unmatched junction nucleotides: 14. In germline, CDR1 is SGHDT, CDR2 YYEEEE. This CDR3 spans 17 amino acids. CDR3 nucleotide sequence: TGTGCCAGCAGCTTCCGTCCCCTGCGCAGACAGGGAAACATTCAGTACTTC. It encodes CASSFRPLRRQGNIQYF.

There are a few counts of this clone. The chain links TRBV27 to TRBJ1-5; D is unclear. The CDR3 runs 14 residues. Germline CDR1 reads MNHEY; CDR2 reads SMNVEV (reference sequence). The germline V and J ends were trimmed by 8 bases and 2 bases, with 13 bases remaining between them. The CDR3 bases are TGTGCCAGCCCGACGGGAGTAGGCAATCAGCCCCAGCATTTT. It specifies CASPTGVGNQPQHF.

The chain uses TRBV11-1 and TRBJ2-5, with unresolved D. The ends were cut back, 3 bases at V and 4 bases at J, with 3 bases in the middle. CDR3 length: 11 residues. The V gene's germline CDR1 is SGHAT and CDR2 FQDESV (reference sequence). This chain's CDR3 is CASSFLETQYF. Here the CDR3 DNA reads TGTGCCAGCAGCTTCTTAGAGACCCAGTACTTC.

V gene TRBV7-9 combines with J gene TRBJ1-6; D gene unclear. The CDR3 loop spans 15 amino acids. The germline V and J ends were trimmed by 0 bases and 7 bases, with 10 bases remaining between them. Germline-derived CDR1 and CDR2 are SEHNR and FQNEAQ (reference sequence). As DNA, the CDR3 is TGTGCCAGCAGCTTAGCGTCCGCTGCGAATTCACCCCTCCACTTT. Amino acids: CASSLASAANSPLHF.

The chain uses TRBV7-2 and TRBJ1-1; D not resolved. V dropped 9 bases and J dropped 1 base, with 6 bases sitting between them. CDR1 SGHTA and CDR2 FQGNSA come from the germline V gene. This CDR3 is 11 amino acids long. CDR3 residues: CARRENTEAFF. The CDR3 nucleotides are TGTGCCAGGAGGGAGAACACTGAAGCTTTCTTT.

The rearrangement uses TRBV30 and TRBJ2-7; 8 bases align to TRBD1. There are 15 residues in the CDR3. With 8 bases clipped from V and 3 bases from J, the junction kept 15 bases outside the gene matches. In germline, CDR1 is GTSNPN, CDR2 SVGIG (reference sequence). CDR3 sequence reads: CAGRDRHASVYEQYF. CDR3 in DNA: TGTGCCGGCCGGGACAGGCACGCCTCAGTCTACGAGCAGTACTTC.

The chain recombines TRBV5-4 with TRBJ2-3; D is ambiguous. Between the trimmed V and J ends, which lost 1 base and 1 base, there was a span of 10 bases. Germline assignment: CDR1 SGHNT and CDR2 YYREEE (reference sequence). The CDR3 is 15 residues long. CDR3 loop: CASSLQSVGTDTQYF. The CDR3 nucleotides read TGTGCCAGCAGCTTGCAGTCAGTTGGCACAGATACGCAGTATTTT.

CDR3 region: CASSFKLDRAYEQYF. As DNA, the CDR3 is TGTGCCAGCAGCTTTAAACTCGACAGGGCCTACGAGCAGTACTTC. The chain carries TRBV11-2 and TRBJ2-7, with 7 bases lining up with TRBD1. Germline lookup yields CDR1 SGHAT and CDR2 FQNNGV. This CDR3 has 15 amino acids. V lost 3 bases to trimming and J lost 2 bases; unmatched junction nucleotides: 7.

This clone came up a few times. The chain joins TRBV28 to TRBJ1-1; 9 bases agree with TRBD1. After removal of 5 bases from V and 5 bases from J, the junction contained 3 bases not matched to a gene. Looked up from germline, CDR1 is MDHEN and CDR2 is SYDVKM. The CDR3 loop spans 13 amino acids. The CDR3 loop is CASSGQGRTEAFF. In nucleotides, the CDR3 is TGTGCCAGCAGTGGACAGGGGCGGACTGAAGCTTTCTTT.